This is a list of T cell receptor beta chains from one sample in a study of shared clonotypes between healthy human individuals. Sequenced by immunoSEQ multiplex PCR; TCRdb stores in-frame clones only, minus some. Here the sample spans fewer than 3 million clones, around 90% being singletons. Sample: naive CD4+ T cells from PBMCs. These receptor sequences come from a man aged 18-30 years in good health. Some clones in this sample may be carry-over from other donors' samples. CDR3s include the opening cysteine and the closing phenylalanine or tryptophan. The order of the fields is V gene, CDR3 length, J gene, clone size, D gene, CDR3 DNA, CDR3 protein. D genes are given only for firm matches. Clone size is stated in some rows and not others, as once, few, many or a class when expanded.

V gene: TRBV6-4
CDR3 length: 14
J gene: TRBJ2-2
clone size: .
D gene: TRBD1
CDR3 DNA: TGTGCCAGCAGTGGACAGGGGGCAGCCGGGGAGCTGTTTTTT
CDR3 protein: CASSGQGAAGELFF

V gene: TRBV5-4
CDR3 length: 15
J gene: TRBJ2-2
clone size: .
D gene: TRBD1
CDR3 DNA: TGTGCCAGCAGATCCGGGACAGGGGACCCCGCGGAGCTGTTTTTT
CDR3 protein: CASRSGTGDPAELFF

V gene: TRBV5-1
CDR3 length: 13
J gene: TRBJ2-7
clone size: .
D gene: .
CDR3 DNA: TGCGCCAGCATGGGGGGGGCCTCCTACGAGCAGTACTTC
CDR3 protein: CASMGGASYEQYF

V gene: TRBV9
CDR3 length: 13
J gene: TRBJ1-5
clone size: few
D gene: .
CDR3 DNA: TGTGCCAGCAGCCGGGACCTTAATCAGCCCCAGCATTTT
CDR3 protein: CASSRDLNQPQHF

V gene: TRBV13
CDR3 length: 15
J gene: TRBJ2-1
clone size: .
D gene: TRBD2
CDR3 DNA: TGTGCCAGCAGCCCCCCCAGTGGGAGGGCTTATGAGCAGTTCTTC
CDR3 protein: CASSPPSGRAYEQFF

V gene: TRBV29-1
CDR3 length: 13
J gene: TRBJ1-1
clone size: few
D gene: .
CDR3 DNA: TGCAGCGCCGAACAGACGGAGAACACTGAAGCTTTCTTT
CDR3 protein: CSAEQTENTEAFF

V gene: TRBV30
CDR3 length: 13
J gene: TRBJ2-3
clone size: .
D gene: .
CDR3 DNA: TGTGCCGGACTAAGCGGCGGAGCAGATACGCAGTATTTT
CDR3 protein: CAGLSGGADTQYF

V gene: TRBV28
CDR3 length: 14
J gene: TRBJ2-1
clone size: .
D gene: TRBD2
CDR3 DNA: TGTGCCAGCAGACCACCCCTTCGGGAGGCTGAGCAGTTCTTC
CDR3 protein: CASRPPLREAEQFF

V gene: TRBV5-5
CDR3 length: 13
J gene: TRBJ2-3
clone size: .
D gene: .
CDR3 DNA: TGTGCCAGCAGCCCCGGTAGCACAGATACGCAGTATTTT
CDR3 protein: CASSPGSTDTQYF

V gene: TRBV7-3
CDR3 length: 16
J gene: TRBJ2-2
clone size: .
D gene: .
CDR3 DNA: TGTGCCAGCAGCTTAAACTCGAGGGCGAACACCGGGGAGCTGTTTTTT
CDR3 protein: CASSLNSRANTGELFF

V gene: TRBV6-4
CDR3 length: 13
J gene: TRBJ2-3
clone size: .
D gene: .
CDR3 DNA: TGTGCCAGCAGTGGGACGGGCACAGATACGCAGTATTTT
CDR3 protein: CASSGTGTDTQYF

V gene: TRBV28
CDR3 length: 14
J gene: TRBJ2-7
clone size: once
D gene: TRBD2
CDR3 DNA: TGTGCCAGCACTAGCGGAAGGGTTCCCTACGAGCAGTACTTC
CDR3 protein: CASTSGRVPYEQYF

V gene: TRBV6-6
CDR3 length: 16
J gene: TRBJ1-5
clone size: .
D gene: TRBD1
CDR3 DNA: TGTGCCAGCAGTGCCCCGGACAGGGGAATGGGTCGGCCCCAGCATTTT
CDR3 protein: CASSAPDRGMGRPQHF